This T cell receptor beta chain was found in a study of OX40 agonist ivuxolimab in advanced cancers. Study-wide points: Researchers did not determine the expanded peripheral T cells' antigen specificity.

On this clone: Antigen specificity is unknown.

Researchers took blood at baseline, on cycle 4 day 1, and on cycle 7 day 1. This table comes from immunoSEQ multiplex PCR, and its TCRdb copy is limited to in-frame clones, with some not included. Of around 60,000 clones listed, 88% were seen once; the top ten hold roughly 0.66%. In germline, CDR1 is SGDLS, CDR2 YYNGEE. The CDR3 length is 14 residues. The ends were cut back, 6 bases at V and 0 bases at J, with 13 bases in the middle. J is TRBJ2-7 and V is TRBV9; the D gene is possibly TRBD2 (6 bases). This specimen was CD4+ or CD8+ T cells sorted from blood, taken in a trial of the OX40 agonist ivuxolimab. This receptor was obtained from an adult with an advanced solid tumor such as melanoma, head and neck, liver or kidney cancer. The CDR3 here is CASTRDWSSYEQYF. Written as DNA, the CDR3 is TGTGCCAGCACCCGGGACTGGAGCTCCTACGAGCAGTACTTC.